The subject of this entry is one TCR beta chain. The entry originates in a study of PD-L1 blockade in urothelial cancer. Spike-ins of synthetic TCR analog templates went into each PCR. Measured with immunoSEQ multiplex PCR; TCRdb has only the in-frame clones, and not every one. The repertoire holds around 27,000 clones, with over 80% as singletons. The CDR3 runs to 16 residues. Germline V lookup: CDR1 SNHLY, CDR2 FYNNEI. V was cut by 6 bases and J by 4 bases, with 21 bases left in between. The source is a man aged 50 to 60 with urothelial cancer. The rearrangement links TRBV2 to TRBJ1-2, with D possibly TRBD1 on 5 matching bases. This specimen was PBMCs, taken around atezolizumab (anti-PD-L1) treatment. This CDR3 is CASRGIEYGGGYGYTF. DNA of the CDR3: TGTGCCAGCAGGGGAATAGAGTACGGGGGAGGCTATGGCTACACCTTC.